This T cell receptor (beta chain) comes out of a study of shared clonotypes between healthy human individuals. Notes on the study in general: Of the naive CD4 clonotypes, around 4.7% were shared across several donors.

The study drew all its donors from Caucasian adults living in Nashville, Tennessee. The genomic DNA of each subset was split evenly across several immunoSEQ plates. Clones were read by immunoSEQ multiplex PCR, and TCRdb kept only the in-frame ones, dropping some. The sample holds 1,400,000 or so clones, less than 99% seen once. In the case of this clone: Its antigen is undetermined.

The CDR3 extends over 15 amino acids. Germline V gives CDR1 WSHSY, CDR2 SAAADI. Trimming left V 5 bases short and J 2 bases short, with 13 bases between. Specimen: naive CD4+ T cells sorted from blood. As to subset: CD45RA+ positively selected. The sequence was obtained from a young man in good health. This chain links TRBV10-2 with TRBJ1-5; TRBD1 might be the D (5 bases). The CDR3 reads CASSLGGVGNQPQHF. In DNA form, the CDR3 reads TGCGCCAGCAGTCTAGGAGGGGTCGGCAATCAGCCCCAGCATTTT.